The T cell receptor beta chain under discussion was sequenced for a study of blood T cell repertoires in COVID-19. On the study more broadly: Recovery meant two consecutive negative NP/OP PCR tests, professional clearance, or resolved symptoms. In each case, the material was cDNA or gDNA derived from T cells, B-cell-depleted T cells, or PBMCs.

As processed by the authors: The assay estimated nucleated cells by amplifying reference gene primers. Using immunoSEQ multiplex PCR, the repertoire was profiled, and TCRdb retains in-frame clones only, with some absent. V, J and clone size derive from that table, while D and trimming were established from the DNA sequence. The repertoire holds about 400,000 clones, with more than 75% as singletons. The V end lost 2 bases, the J end lost 5 bases, and 9 bases lay between the germline ends. The CDR3 length is 13 residues. Germline V gives CDR1 KGHSH, CDR2 LQKENI. The clonotype was recovered from a man aged 35-49 years in a cohort exposed to, infected with or recovered from COVID-19 (not recorded which). Sequences were obtained from PBMCs or T cells enriched from blood (not recorded which). The chain employs TRBV18 and TRBJ2-5, with D perhaps TRBD1 (6 bases). The CDR3 protein is CASSPGQRETQYF. CDR3 DNA sequence: TGTGCCAGCTCACCAGGACAGCGGGAGACCCAGTACTTC.